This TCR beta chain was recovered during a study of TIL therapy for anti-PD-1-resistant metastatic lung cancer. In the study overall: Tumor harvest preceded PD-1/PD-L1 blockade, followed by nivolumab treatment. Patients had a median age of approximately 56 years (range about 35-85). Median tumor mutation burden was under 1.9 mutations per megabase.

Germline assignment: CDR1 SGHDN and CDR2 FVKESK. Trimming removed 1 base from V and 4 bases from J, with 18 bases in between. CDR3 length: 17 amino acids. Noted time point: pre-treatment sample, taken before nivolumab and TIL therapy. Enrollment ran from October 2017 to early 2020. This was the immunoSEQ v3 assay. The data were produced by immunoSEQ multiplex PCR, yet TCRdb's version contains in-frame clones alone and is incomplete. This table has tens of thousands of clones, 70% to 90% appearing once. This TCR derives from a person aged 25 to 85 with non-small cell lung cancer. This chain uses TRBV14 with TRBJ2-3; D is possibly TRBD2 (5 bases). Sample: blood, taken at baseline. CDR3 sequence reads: CASSQGVIPSPPDTQYF. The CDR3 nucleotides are TGTGCCAGCAGCCAAGGGGTGATTCCTAGCCCCCCAGATACGCAGTATTTT.